Presented here are 10 T cell receptor beta chains from one specimen sequenced in a study of T-cell memory formation after mild COVID-19. TCRdb fed the 5' RACE reads into MiXCR, producing one record per CDR3 protein. The table records 500,000 to 600,000 distinct CDR3 sequences, 15% to 20% of them present only once. The material sequenced was PBMCs or a T cell subset sorted from them (not recorded which). The receptor source for this set is an adult woman who had mild COVID-19 (a few samples of this study predate the infection). Cell type and time point are not known.

In this sample, this clonotype turned up a few times. The chain carries TRBV19 and TRBJ2-1, with 8 positions matching TRBD2. This CDR3 region has 12 residues. Germline V gene data show CDR1 as LNHDA and CDR2 as SQIVND (reference sequence). The J segment lost 6 bases and the V segment lost 9 bases, leaving 4 bases of the junction unmatched. Here the CDR3 reads CASGGAANEQFF. In DNA form, the CDR3 reads TGTGCCAGCGGGGGGGCGGCCAATGAGCAGTTCTTC.

The V gene is TRBV5-1, the J gene TRBJ2-3, with TRBD1 as a possible D gene (5 bases). CDR1 SGHRS and CDR2 YFSETQ come from the germline V gene. Trimming pared 1 base from V and 4 bases from J, leaving 10 bases between. This CDR3 has 14 amino acids. In nucleotides, the CDR3 is TGCGCCAGCAGCTTGTTCCAGGGTTCAGATACGCAGTATTTT. Protein product: CASSLFQGSDTQYF.

The V gene is TRBV9, the J gene TRBJ2-2; D gene ambiguous. This CDR3 has 14 amino acids. With 0 bases removed from V and 3 bases from J, the gap between germline ends came to 6 bases. The germline gives CDR1 SGDLS, CDR2 YYNGEE. In DNA form, the CDR3 reads TGTGCCAGCAGCGTAGCTTCAGACACCGGGGAGCTGTTTTTT. Protein product: CASSVASDTGELFF.

The CDR3 DNA follows: TGTGCCAGCAGCGCACTGGGGAATCCCGGGGAGCTGTTTTTT. Amino acids: CASSALGNPGELFF. The chain employs TRBV9 and TRBJ2-2; D unclear. The V end lost 3 bases, the J end lost 6 bases, and 12 bases lay between the germline ends. The CDR3 covers 14 residues. Germline CDR1 and CDR2: SGDLS and YYNGEE.

The V and J genes are TRBV24-1 and TRBJ1-5, with D uncertain. The CDR3 consists of 14 residues. Germline loops: CDR1 KGHDR, CDR2 SFDVKD. Trimming cost V 1 base and J 2 bases, with 5 bases left between them. The CDR3 is CATSDLGRNQPQHF. CDR3 coding DNA: TGTGCCACCAGTGATTTAGGACGCAATCAGCCCCAGCATTTT.

The V and J genes are TRBV20-1 and TRBJ2-1, with D perhaps TRBD2 (6 bases). Germline assignment: CDR1 DFQATT and CDR2 SNEGSKA (reference sequence). CDR3 length: 15 amino acids. Trimming stripped 2 bases from V and 5 bases from J, with 16 bases between. CDR3: CSARPLASIDNEQFF. DNA of the CDR3: TGCAGTGCTAGACCTCTAGCGTCAATAGACAATGAGCAGTTCTTC.

The V call is TRBV10-3, the J call TRBJ2-1; the D is unclear. CDR1 is ENHRY, CDR2 SYGVKD, per germline. CDR3 length: 11 amino acids. Trimming removed 6 bases at V and 8 bases at J, with 8 bases between. The CDR3 coding sequence is TGTGCCATCAGGGGAAGTCATGAGCAGTTCTTC. It codes for CAIRGSHEQFF.

This clonotype was observed a few times. Germline and junction disagree at one end, which may indicate a read error. The chain recombines TRBV7-3 with TRBJ2-2, with D possibly matching TRBD2 (5 bases). This CDR3 comprises 18 residues. Germline V gives CDR1 SGHTA, CDR2 FQGTGA. DNA for the CDR3: TGTGCCAGCAGCTTAACCCCAGGCGGGTCCCCGAATACCGGGGAGCTGTTTTTT. This codes for CASSLTPGGSPNTGELFF.

The chain links TRBV27 to TRBJ2-7; TRBD1 matches at 8 bases. V shed 3 bases and J 2 bases; nucleotides not matched to a gene: 12. The CDR3 has 17 amino acids. Germline V gene sequence: CDR1 MNHEY, CDR2 SMNVEV (reference sequence). CDR3 protein: CASSFVGVDRGAYEQYF. Here the CDR3 DNA reads TGTGCCAGCAGTTTCGTAGGGGTAGACAGGGGAGCCTACGAGCAGTACTTC.

The rearrangement joins TRBV18 to TRBJ1-2; D gene uncertain. The CDR3 loop spans 14 amino acids. Germline assignment: CDR1 KGHSH and CDR2 LQKENI. The germline V and J ends were trimmed by 4 bases and 7 bases, with 16 bases remaining between them. The chain's CDR3 is CASSQNPGTAGYTF. The CDR3 bases are TGTGCCAGCTCACAGAATCCGGGAACAGCTGGCTACACCTTC.